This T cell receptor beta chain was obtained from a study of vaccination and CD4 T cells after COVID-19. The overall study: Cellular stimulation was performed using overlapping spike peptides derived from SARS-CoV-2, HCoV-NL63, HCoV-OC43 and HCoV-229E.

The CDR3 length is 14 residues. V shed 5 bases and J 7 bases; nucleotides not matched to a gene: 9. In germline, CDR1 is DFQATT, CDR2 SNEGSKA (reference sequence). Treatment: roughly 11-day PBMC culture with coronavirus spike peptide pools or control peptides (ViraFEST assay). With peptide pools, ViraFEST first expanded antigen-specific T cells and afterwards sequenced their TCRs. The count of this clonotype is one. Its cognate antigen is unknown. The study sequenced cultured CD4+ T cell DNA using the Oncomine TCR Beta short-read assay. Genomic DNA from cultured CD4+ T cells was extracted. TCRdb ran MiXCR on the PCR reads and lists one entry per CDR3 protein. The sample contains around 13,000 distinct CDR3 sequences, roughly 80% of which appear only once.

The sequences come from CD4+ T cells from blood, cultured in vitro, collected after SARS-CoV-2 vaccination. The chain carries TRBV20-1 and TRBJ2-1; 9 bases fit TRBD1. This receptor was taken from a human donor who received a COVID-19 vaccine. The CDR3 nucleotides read TGCAGTGCTGAAGACAGGGGGGAGGGAAATGAGCAGTTCTTC. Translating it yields CSAEDRGEGNEQFF.